The entry below describes one TCR beta chain. No antigen is known for it. The CDR3 extends over 14 amino acids. Germline CDR1 KGHDR, CDR2 SFDVKD. Between the trimmed V and J ends, which lost 9 bases and 8 bases, there was a span of 19 bases. Here immunoSEQ multiplex PCR was the method, and the copy in TCRdb shows in-frame clones only, minus some. The table has roughly 100,000 clones, roughly 84% seen once; the top ten hold about 17%. These data are taken from a study of T cell responses to AZD1222 COVID-19 vaccine. Regarding the study as a whole: Vaccine-related CD4 TCRs covered spike, predominating at 160-218 and 743-854. Breadth and depth of Spike-specific TCRs rose after two AZD1222 doses.

The sample in question was peripheral blood, obtained on day 0 of AZD1222 vaccination. The origin of this receptor is an adult in good health. This chain joins TRBV24-1 and TRBJ1-5, with D perhaps TRBD1 (6 bases). The CDR3 reads CATQGGGRWEPQHF. DNA of the CDR3: TGTGCCACCCAAGGAGGGGGGCGGTGGGAGCCCCAGCATTTT.